This passage covers 13 T cell receptor beta chains from one sample sequenced in a study of Ad26.COV2.S vaccination and SARS-CoV-2 variants. Specified treatment: 15 to 20 received Ad26.COV2.S at low or high dose, single or two shots; 5 received placebo; per-sample allocation not given. Sampling was done on day 63 after the first vaccine or placebo injection. Sequencing used immunoSEQ multiplex PCR; TCRdb keeps in-frame clones, though not all of them. The sample yields about 410,000 clones, approximately 90% seen once. The specimen was peripheral blood, collected in a trial of Ad26.COV2.S vaccine versus placebo. The origin of the receptors is a person between 18 and 65 years old who received the Ad26.COV2.S COVID-19 vaccine or a placebo.

This clone came up a few times. The J gene is TRBJ1-2, the V gene TRBV5-1, with 7 positions matching TRBD1. The junction had 10 bases not matched to a gene; V was cut back by 0 bases and J by 8 bases. The V gene's germline CDR1 is SGHRS and CDR2 YFSETQ. This CDR3 comprises 15 residues. The CDR3 DNA reads TGCGCCAGCAGCTTGGCCCTAGGGGGCGCGGGGGGCTACACCTTC. Translated, it gives CASSLALGGAGGYTF.

CDR3 in DNA: TGTGCCAGCTCCGGGACAGGCCCCTACGAGCAGTACTTC. Translating it yields CASSGTGPYEQYF. The chain carries TRBV7-2 and TRBJ2-7; 8 positions agree with TRBD1. Germline V lookup: CDR1 SGHTA, CDR2 FQGNSA. The trim removed 8 bases at V and 2 bases at J, leaving 5 bases unmatched. CDR3 length: 13 amino acids. The complete variable domain, with remaining parts taken from reference TRBV7-2 and TRBJ2-7, reads GAGVSQSPSNKVTEKGKDVELRCDPISGHTALYWYRQSLGQGLEFLIYFQGNSAPDKSGLPSDRFSAERTGGSVSTLTIQRTQQEDSAVYLCASSGTGPYEQYFGPGTRLTVT.

V is TRBV24-1 and J is TRBJ2-2, with 7 bases identical to TRBD1. V shed 1 base, J shed 4 bases, and the junction held 8 bases outside the gene matches. This CDR3 contains 17 residues. The V gene's germline CDR1 is KGHDR and CDR2 SFDVKD. The CDR3 protein is CATSDLKGASSTGELFF. CDR3 sequence (DNA): TGTGCCACCAGTGATTTAAAGGGGGCTAGTTCCACCGGGGAGCTGTTTTTT.

This chain uses TRBV19 with TRBJ2-3, with 12 positions matching TRBD2. The V gene end was trimmed by 10 bases and the J gene end by 1 base; junction bases not matched to a gene: 18. CDR3 length: 19 amino acids. The V gene's germline CDR1 is LNHDA and CDR2 SQIVND (reference sequence). CDR3 DNA: TGTGCCACTACAGGGGCTCGGTCTAGCGGGAGGGCCCGCACAGATACGCAGTATTTT. This sequence encodes CATTGARSSGRARTDTQYF.

The chain uses TRBV5-1 and TRBJ2-1, with D possibly being TRBD1 (6 bases). Deletions cut 0 bases from V and 8 bases from J, with 9 bases between. The length of the CDR3 is 13 residues. CDR1 and CDR2 (germline): SGHRS, YFSETQ. Here the CDR3 reads CASSLDRDHEQFF. The CDR3 region has the DNA TGCGCCAGCAGCTTGGACAGGGACCATGAGCAGTTCTTC.

The gene calls are TRBV12-3 or TRBV12-4 and TRBJ2-7; 7 bases are a match to TRBD2. With 6 bases clipped from V and 5 bases from J, the junction kept 7 bases outside the gene matches. The CDR3 spans 13 residues. CDR3 DNA: TGTGCCAGCAGCGGGACGACTAGCCACGAGCAGTACTTC. The encoded protein is CASSGTTSHEQYF.

V gene TRBV19 combines with J gene TRBJ2-6, with a weak D call TRBD1 (5 bases). This CDR3 spans 17 amino acids. V dropped 4 bases and J dropped 4 bases, with 17 bases sitting between them. CDR1 and CDR2 from the germline V gene are LNHDA and SQIVND (reference sequence). The DNA for the CDR3 is TGTGCCAGTAGTAGGACATCGGACGGCGTGGGGGCCAACGTCCTGACTTTC. Translating it yields CASSRTSDGVGANVLTF.

The genes are TRBV19 and TRBJ1-2; no reliable D call. Trimming left V 5 bases short and J 1 base short, with 14 bases between. Germline V gene lookup returns CDR1 LNHDA and CDR2 SQIVND (reference sequence). The CDR3 is 15 amino acids. CDR3 amino acids: CASSVTSRINYGYTF. The CDR3 coding sequence is TGTGCCAGTAGTGTTACGTCCCGAATTAACTATGGCTACACCTTC. The whole variable domain, filled in from reference TRBV19 and TRBJ1-2, reads DGGITQSPKYLFRKEGQNVTLSCEQNLNHDAMYWYRQDPGQGLRLIYYSQIVNDFQKGDIAEGYSVSREKKESFPLTVTSAQKNPTAFYLCASSVTSRINYGYTFGSGTRLTVV.

V usage is TRBV5-1 and J usage is TRBJ2-5; a weak D match, TRBD2 (5 bases). The CDR3 is 16 residues long. Trimming stripped 0 bases from V and 5 bases from J, with 17 bases between. Germline V gene sequence: CDR1 SGHRS, CDR2 YFSETQ. The CDR3 spells CASSLVASQRGETQYF. CDR3 nucleotide sequence: TGCGCCAGCAGCTTGGTGGCTAGCCAACGAGGGGAGACCCAGTACTTC.

With respect to this clone: At the DNA level, this CDR3 is encoded by other sequences in the same sample as well. The chain recombines TRBV5-1 with TRBJ2-5; D remains ambiguous. CDR1 and CDR2 (germline): SGHRS, YFSETQ. This CDR3 has 14 amino acids. Trimming took off 1 base at V and 1 base at J, with 8 bases between the two ends. The CDR3 DNA sequence: TGCGCCAGCAGCTTGCGGGCACCCCAAGAGACCCAGTACTTC. Its translation is CASSLRAPQETQYF.

The chain is built from TRBV27 and TRBJ1-5; unclear D gene. CDR3 length: 14 amino acids. In germline, CDR1 is MNHEY, CDR2 SMNVEV (reference sequence). Trimming took 6 bases from V and 4 from J, leaving 13 bases between them. The DNA of the CDR3 is TGTGCCAGCAGAACCTTAGGGAGAAATCAGCCCCAGCATTTT. Amino acid sequence: CASRTLGRNQPQHF.

The chain combines TRBV11-3 with TRBJ2-6, with D maybe TRBD2 (6 bases). The germline V gene encodes CDR1 SGHNT and CDR2 YENEEA. The CDR3 totals 15 residues. Trimming left V 5 bases short and J 2 bases short, with 10 bases between. The DNA for the CDR3 is TGTGCCAGCAGCCTTCGGAGGGCTGGGGCCAACGTCCTGACTTTC. This sequence encodes CASSLRRAGANVLTF.

The gene calls are TRBV28 and TRBJ2-2, with D possibly being TRBD1 (6 bases). This CDR3 is built from 14 residues. V was clipped by 3 bases and J by 5 bases, with 10 bases between them. Germline CDR1 and CDR2: MDHEN and SYDVKM. CDR3 amino acids: CASSFQGGTGELFF. The CDR3 DNA follows: TGTGCCAGCAGTTTCCAAGGGGGAACCGGGGAGCTGTTTTTT.